Following are 21 T cell receptor beta chains from one sample sequenced in a study of blood T cell repertoires in COVID-19. This table comes from immunoSEQ multiplex PCR, and its TCRdb copy is limited to in-frame clones, with some not included. The sample consists of under 80,000 clones, around 79% of them appearing once. Material for sequencing was peripheral blood. The receptors were gathered from a man over 45 with acute or convalescent COVID-19.

The J gene is TRBJ1-3, the V gene TRBV18, with a weak D call TRBD1 (5 bases). V was shortened by 6 bases and J by 10 bases, with 19 bases between the two germline ends. The CDR3 has 14 residues. Per germline, CDR1 KGHSH and CDR2 LQKENI. CDR3 region: CASSPTTGSWTIYF. Here the CDR3 DNA reads TGTGCCAGCTCCCCAACAACAGGTTCTTGGACCATATATTTT.

This chain uses TRBV6-2 or TRBV6-3 with TRBJ1-1; D gene ambiguous. Deletions cut 2 bases from V and 0 bases from J, with 13 bases between. The germline gives CDR1 MNHEY, CDR2 SVGEGT. The CDR3 contains 16 residues. The CDR3 is CASSYAGWSLNTEAFF. The CDR3 nucleotides read TGTGCCAGCAGTTACGCCGGTTGGAGTTTGAACACTGAAGCTTTCTTT.

This clone was picked up one time. This chain joins TRBV4-3 and TRBJ2-7; TRBD2 aligns across 8 bases. Trimming took 4 bases from V and 5 from J; bases not matched to a gene: 13. CDR1 and CDR2 from the germline V gene are LGHNA and YSLEER. The CDR3 loop spans 16 amino acids. The CDR3: CASSRGIAGSFHEQYF. The CDR3 DNA follows: TGCGCCAGCAGCCGGGGAATAGCGGGATCTTTTCACGAGCAGTACTTC.

The chain employs TRBV2 and TRBJ1-2; D gene uncertain. Between the trimmed V and J ends, which lost 6 bases and 3 bases, there was a span of 11 bases. Germline loops: CDR1 SNHLY, CDR2 FYNNEI. The CDR3 is 13 amino acids. The CDR3 nucleotides are TGTGCCAGCAGCCCTCGCTCGGACTATGGCTACACCTTC. Protein: CASSPRSDYGYTF.

The chain recombines TRBV30 with TRBJ2-3, with D perhaps matching TRBD1 (6 bases). The CDR3 runs 14 residues. V was clipped by 4 bases and J by 3 bases, with 14 bases between them. Germline V gene lookup returns CDR1 GTSNPN and CDR2 SVGIG (reference sequence). In DNA form, the CDR3 reads TGTGCCTGGAAAGCTAGGGGGAGTACAGATACGCAGTATTTT. Translation: CAWKARGSTDTQYF.

V and J are TRBV30 and TRBJ1-2; TRBD1 is a possible D gene (6 bases). The V end lost 0 bases, the J end lost 4 bases, and 9 bases lay between the germline ends. Germline assignment: CDR1 GTSNPN and CDR2 SVGIG (reference sequence). The CDR3 is 13 amino acids. The CDR3 region is CAWSVGGGYGYTF. The CDR3 nucleotides read TGTGCCTGGAGTGTAGGGGGTGGCTATGGCTACACCTTC. Based on the CDR3 plus reference TRBV30 and TRBJ1-2, the full variable domain is SQTIHQWPATLVQPVGSPLSLECTVEGTSNPNLYWYRQAAGRGLQLLFYSVGIGQISSEVPQNLSASRPQDRQFILSSKKLLLSDSGFYLCAWSVGGGYGYTFGSGTRLTVV.

The genes are TRBV18 and TRBJ1-2; TRBD1 matches at 8 bases. The J segment lost 5 bases and the V segment lost 6 bases, leaving 5 bases of the junction unmatched. Germline CDR1 KGHSH, CDR2 LQKENI. The CDR3 consists of 13 residues. Written as DNA, the CDR3 is TGTGCCAGCTCGGAACAGGGGGTTTATGGCTACACCTTC. Its protein is CASSEQGVYGYTF.

The gene calls are TRBV4-1 and TRBJ2-3; possibly TRBD1 for D (6 bases). Trimming removed 0 bases at V and 3 bases at J, with 16 bases between. This CDR3 is built from 17 residues. The V gene's germline CDR1 is MGHRA and CDR2 YSYEKL. CDR3 residues: CASSQDPSARGTDTQYF. Here the CDR3 DNA reads TGCGCCAGCAGCCAAGACCCTTCGGCAAGGGGGACAGATACGCAGTATTTT.

The gene calls are TRBV27 and TRBJ2-7; D gene ambiguous. The CDR3 sequence is 15 residues long. Germline V gene sequence: CDR1 MNHEY, CDR2 SMNVEV (reference sequence). The ends were cut back, 6 bases at V and 0 bases at J, with 15 bases in the middle. Written as DNA, the CDR3 is TGTGCCAGCAGCGACCGCCGGGTCCTCTCCTACGAGCAGTACTTC. It yields the protein CASSDRRVLSYEQYF.

This chain joins TRBV10-3 and TRBJ1-2; D unclear. The germline V gene has CDR1 ENHRY and CDR2 SYGVKD. This CDR3 is built from 15 residues. The V end was cut by 3 bases, the J end by 1 base, with 12 bases between. In DNA, the CDR3 is TGTGCCATCAGTGATCCAGATAAATTTAACTATGGCTACACCTTC. It encodes CAISDPDKFNYGYTF.

This clone occurred a few times. The rearrangement joins TRBV19 to TRBJ1-5; 8 positions match TRBD1. Germline values: CDR1 LNHDA, CDR2 SQIVND (reference sequence). J lost 0 bases, V lost 5 bases, and 9 bases had no gene match. The CDR3 has 17 amino acids. As DNA, the CDR3 is TGTGCCAGTAGTCCCCCGGGACAGGAATATAGCAATCAGCCCCAGCATTTT. It is translated as CASSPPGQEYSNQPQHF.

The chain links TRBV30 to TRBJ1-5; a weak D match, TRBD1 (6 bases). Looked up from germline, CDR1 is GTSNPN and CDR2 is SVGIG (reference sequence). CDR3 length: 13 amino acids. V was cut by 0 bases and J by 7 bases, with 10 bases left in between. The CDR3 loop is CAWSVQGHQPQHF. The CDR3 DNA reads as TGTGCCTGGAGTGTCCAGGGGCACCAGCCCCAGCATTTT. The variable domain in full, with the rest retrieved from reference TRBV30 and TRBJ1-5, is SQTIHQWPATLVQPVGSPLSLECTVEGTSNPNLYWYRQAAGRGLQLLFYSVGIGQISSEVPQNLSASRPQDRQFILSSKKLLLSDSGFYLCAWSVQGHQPQHFGDGTRLSIL.

The chain links TRBV2 to TRBJ2-1; 11 bases match TRBD2. V trimming: 3 bases; J trimming: 0 bases; junction bases outside the gene matches: 16. Germline lookup yields CDR1 SNHLY and CDR2 FYNNEI. The CDR3 runs to 21 residues. CDR3 in amino acids: CASSDPGPGTSGRSSYNEQFF. The CDR3, as DNA: TGTGCCAGCAGTGACCCTGGCCCCGGGACTAGCGGAAGGAGCTCCTACAATGAGCAGTTCTTC.

The chain recombines TRBV5-1 with TRBJ2-1; tentatively, D is TRBD2 (6 bases). Trimming shortened V by 4 bases and J by 1 base, and 15 bases separated the two germline ends. Germline V lookup: CDR1 SGHRS, CDR2 YFSETQ. CDR3 length: 16 residues. CDR3 coding DNA: TGCGCCAGCAGCGCCAATCTAGCGAGGTCCTACAATGAGCAGTTCTTC. It translates to CASSANLARSYNEQFF. Full variable domain (remainder filled in from reference TRBV5-1 and TRBJ2-1): KAGVTQTPRYLIKTRGQQVTLSCSPISGHRSVSWYQQTPGQGLQFLFEYFSETQRNKGNFPGRFSGRQFSNSRSEMNVSTLELGDSALYLCASSANLARSYNEQFFGPGTRLTVL.

This clone was recorded a few times. This chain uses TRBV5-3 with TRBJ2-1; tentative D call: TRBD1 (5 bases). TRBV5-3 is recorded as an ORF, its role being uncertain. CDR3 length: 13 residues. The germline V and J ends were trimmed by 5 bases and 1 base, with 7 bases remaining between them. The CDR3 nucleotides are TGTGCCAGAAGGAGACAGTCCTACAATGAGCAGTTCTTC. Its protein product is CARRRQSYNEQFF.

This clone was found a few times. The rearrangement joins TRBV3-1 (or the pseudogene TRBV3-2) to TRBJ1-2; TRBD1 matches at 7 bases. CDR1 and CDR2 (germline): LGHDT, YNNKEL (reference sequence). CDR3 length: 14 residues. J was trimmed by 7 bases and V by 4 bases; bases with no gene match: 9. CDR3 DNA sequence: TGTGCCAGCAGCCGAGGGACAGAGGGCGCTGGCTACACCTTC. This sequence encodes CASSRGTEGAGYTF.

The table lists this clone with a count of one. This chain links TRBV3-1 (or the pseudogene TRBV3-2) with TRBJ1-2, with a tentative D call TRBD1 (6 bases). Trimming removed 4 bases at V and 2 bases at J, with 20 bases between. Germline V gene data show CDR1 as LGHDT and CDR2 as YNNKEL (reference sequence). CDR3 length: 17 amino acids. The CDR3 DNA is TGTGCCAGCAGCCCCAACGCCCCGGACGGACAGAACTATGGCTACACCTTC. Translation gives CASSPNAPDGQNYGYTF.

CDR3 residues: CASSEDRYYGYTF. DNA of the CDR3: TGCGCCAGCTCAGAGGACAGATACTATGGCTACACCTTC. The chain has TRBV10-1 and TRBJ1-2; weak D call: TRBD1 (6 bases). The germline V gene encodes CDR1 WNHNN and CDR2 SYGVQD (reference sequence). Trimming took 8 bases from V and 3 from J, leaving 13 bases between them. This CDR3 region has 13 residues.

The chain is built from TRBV7-6 and TRBJ1-6; a weak D match, TRBD1 (5 bases). The V and J ends lost 5 bases and 14 bases respectively, with 16 bases between them. The CDR3 contains 13 residues. CDR1 SGHVS and CDR2 FNYEAQ come from the germline V gene. The CDR3 region has the DNA TGTGCCAGCAGCGCCGACAGCCGCCCGACCCTCCACTTT. It codes for CASSADSRPTLHF.

CDR3: CASSQFGTSAVEQFF. CDR3 nucleotide sequence: TGTGCCAGCAGCCAATTCGGGACTAGTGCAGTTGAGCAGTTCTTC. The chain recombines TRBV16 with TRBJ2-1; TRBD2 matches at 8 bases. The CDR3 extends over 15 amino acids. Germline V CDR1 and CDR2: KGHSY, FQNENV. With V trimmed by 1 base and J by 9 bases, 8 bases remained unmatched.

This clone was recorded once. V is TRBV7-3 and J is TRBJ2-5; D might be TRBD1 (5 bases). V dropped 5 bases and J dropped 5 bases, with 12 bases sitting between them. The CDR3 has 13 amino acids. Germline V gives CDR1 SGHTA, CDR2 FQGTGA. The CDR3 spells CASSAGSLETQYF. The CDR3 region has the DNA TGTGCCAGCAGCGCAGGGTCTTTGGAGACCCAGTACTTC.